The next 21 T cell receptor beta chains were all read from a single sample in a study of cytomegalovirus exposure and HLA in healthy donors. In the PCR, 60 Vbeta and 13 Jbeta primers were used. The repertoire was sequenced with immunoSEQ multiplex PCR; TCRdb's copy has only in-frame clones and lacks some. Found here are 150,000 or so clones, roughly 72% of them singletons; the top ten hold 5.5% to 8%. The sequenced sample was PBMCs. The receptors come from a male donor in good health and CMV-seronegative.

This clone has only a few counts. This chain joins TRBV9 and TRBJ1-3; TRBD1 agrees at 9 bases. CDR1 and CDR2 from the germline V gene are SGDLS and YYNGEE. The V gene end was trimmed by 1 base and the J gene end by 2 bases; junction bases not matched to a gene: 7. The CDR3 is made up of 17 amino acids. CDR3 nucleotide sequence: TGTGCCAGCAGCGTAACACCGGGACAGGGTACTGGAAACACCATATATTTT. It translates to CASSVTPGQGTGNTIYF.

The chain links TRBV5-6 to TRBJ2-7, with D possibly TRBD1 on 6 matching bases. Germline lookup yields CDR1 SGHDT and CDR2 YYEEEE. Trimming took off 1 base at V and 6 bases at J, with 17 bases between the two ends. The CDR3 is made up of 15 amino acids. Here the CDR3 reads CASSLLSGAHLEQYF. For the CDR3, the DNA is TGTGCCAGCAGCTTGTTATCAGGGGCCCACCTCGAGCAGTACTTC.

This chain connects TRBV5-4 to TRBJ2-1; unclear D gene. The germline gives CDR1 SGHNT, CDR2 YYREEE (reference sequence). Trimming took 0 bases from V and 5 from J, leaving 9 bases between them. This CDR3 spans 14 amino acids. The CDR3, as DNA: TGTGCCAGCAGCTTGGACGGGTCAAACAATGAGCAGTTCTTC. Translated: CASSLDGSNNEQFF.

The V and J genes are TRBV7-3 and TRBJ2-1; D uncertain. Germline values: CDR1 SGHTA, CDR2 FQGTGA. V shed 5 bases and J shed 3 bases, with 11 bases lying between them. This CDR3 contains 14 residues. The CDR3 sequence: CASSANAGYNEQFF. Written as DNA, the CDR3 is TGTGCCAGCAGCGCTAATGCCGGCTACAATGAGCAGTTCTTC.

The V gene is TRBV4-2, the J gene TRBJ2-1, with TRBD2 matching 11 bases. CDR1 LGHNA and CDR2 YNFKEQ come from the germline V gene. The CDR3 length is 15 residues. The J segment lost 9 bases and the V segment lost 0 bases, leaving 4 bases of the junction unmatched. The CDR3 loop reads CASSQEPTSGVEQFF. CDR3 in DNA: TGTGCCAGCAGCCAAGAACCGACTAGCGGGGTTGAGCAGTTCTTC.

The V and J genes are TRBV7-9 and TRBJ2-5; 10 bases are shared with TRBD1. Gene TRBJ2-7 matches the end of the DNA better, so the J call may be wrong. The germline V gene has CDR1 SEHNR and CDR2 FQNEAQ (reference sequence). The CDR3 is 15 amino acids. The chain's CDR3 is CASSRTGGIPYEQYF. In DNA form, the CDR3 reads TGTGCCAGCAGCCGGACAGGGGGTATCCCCTACGAGCAGTACTTC.

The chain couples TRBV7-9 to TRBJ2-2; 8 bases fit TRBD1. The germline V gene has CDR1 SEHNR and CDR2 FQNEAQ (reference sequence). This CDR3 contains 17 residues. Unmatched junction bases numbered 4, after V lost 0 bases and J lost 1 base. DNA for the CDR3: TGTGCCAGCAGCTTAGCGGACAGGGTGATGAACACCGGGGAGCTGTTTTTT. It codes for CASSLADRVMNTGELFF.

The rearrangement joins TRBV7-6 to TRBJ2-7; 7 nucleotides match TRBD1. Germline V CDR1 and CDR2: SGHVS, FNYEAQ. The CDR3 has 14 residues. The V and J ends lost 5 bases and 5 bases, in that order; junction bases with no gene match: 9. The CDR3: CASSPTDRKNEQYF. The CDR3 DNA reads TGTGCCAGCAGCCCAACGGACAGGAAAAACGAGCAGTACTTC. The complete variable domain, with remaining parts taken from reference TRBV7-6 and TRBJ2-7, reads GAGVSQSPRYKVTKRGQDVALRCDPISGHVSLYWYRQALGQGPEFLTYFNYEAQQDKSGLPNDRFSAERPEGSISTLTIQRTEQRDSAMYRCASSPTDRKNEQYFGPGTRLTVT.

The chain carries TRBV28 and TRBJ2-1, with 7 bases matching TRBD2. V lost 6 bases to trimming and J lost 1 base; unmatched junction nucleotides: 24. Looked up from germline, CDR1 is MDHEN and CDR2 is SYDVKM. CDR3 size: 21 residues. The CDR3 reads CASSPPTRRGTTKTSYNEQFF. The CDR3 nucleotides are TGTGCCAGCAGCCCACCGACTCGGCGCGGGACTACCAAGACGTCCTACAATGAGCAGTTCTTC.

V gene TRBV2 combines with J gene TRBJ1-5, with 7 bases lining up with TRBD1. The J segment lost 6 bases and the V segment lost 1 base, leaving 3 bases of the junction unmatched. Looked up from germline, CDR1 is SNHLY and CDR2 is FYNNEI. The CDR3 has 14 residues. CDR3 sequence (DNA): TGTGCCAGCAGTGAAGGACAGGGCCTTCAGCCCCAGCATTTT. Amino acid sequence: CASSEGQGLQPQHF.

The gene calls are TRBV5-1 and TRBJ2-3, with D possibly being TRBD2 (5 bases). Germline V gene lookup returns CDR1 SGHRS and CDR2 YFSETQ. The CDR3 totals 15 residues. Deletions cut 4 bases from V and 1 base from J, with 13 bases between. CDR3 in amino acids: CASSPGNYGTDTQYF. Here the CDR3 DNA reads TGCGCCAGCAGCCCCGGGAACTATGGCACAGATACGCAGTATTTT. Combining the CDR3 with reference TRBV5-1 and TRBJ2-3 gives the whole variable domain KAGVTQTPRYLIKTRGQQVTLSCSPISGHRSVSWYQQTPGQGLQFLFEYFSETQRNKGNFPGRFSGRQFSNSRSEMNVSTLELGDSALYLCASSPGNYGTDTQYFGPGTRLTVL.

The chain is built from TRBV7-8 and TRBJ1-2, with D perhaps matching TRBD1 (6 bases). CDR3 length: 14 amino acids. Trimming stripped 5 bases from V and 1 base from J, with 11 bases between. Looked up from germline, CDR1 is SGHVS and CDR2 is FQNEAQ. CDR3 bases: TGTGCCAGCAGCCTCGGACAGATTAACTATGGCTACACCTTC. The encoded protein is CASSLGQINYGYTF.

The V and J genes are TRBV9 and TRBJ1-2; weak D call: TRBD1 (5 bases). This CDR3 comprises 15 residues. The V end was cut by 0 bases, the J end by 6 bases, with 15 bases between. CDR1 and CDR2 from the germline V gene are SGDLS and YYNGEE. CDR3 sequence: CASSVGPGRVDGYTF. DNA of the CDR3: TGTGCCAGCAGCGTAGGTCCTGGCAGGGTGGATGGCTACACCTTC.

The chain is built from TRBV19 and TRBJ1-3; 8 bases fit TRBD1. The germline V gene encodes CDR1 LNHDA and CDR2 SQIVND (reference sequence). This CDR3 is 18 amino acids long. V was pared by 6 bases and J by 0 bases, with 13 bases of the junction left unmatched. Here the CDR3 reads CASRSLRDRTNSGNTIYF. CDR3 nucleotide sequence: TGTGCCAGTAGGTCCCTCCGGGACAGGACAAACTCTGGAAACACCATATATTTT.

CDR3 sequence: CASSLSGLELNTEAFF. For the CDR3, the DNA is TGTGCCAGCAGCTTGTCCGGGTTGGAACTGAACACTGAAGCTTTCTTT. The genes are TRBV5-4 and TRBJ1-1; D is uncertain. This CDR3 comprises 16 residues. V dropped 1 base and J dropped 0 bases, with 13 bases sitting between them. The germline CDR1 and CDR2 sequences are SGHNT and YYREEE (reference sequence).

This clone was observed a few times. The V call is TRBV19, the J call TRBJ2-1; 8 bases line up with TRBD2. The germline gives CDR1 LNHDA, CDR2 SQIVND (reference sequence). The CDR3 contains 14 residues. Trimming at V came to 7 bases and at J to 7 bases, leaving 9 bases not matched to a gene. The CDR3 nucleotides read TGTGCCAGTAAGGAGGGCGGGAGGATAAATGAGCAGTTCTTC. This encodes CASKEGGRINEQFF.

The CDR3 bases are TGCAGCGCCGAAGGGGCTGCGGGGGCTTTCTTT. As protein: CSAEGAAGAFF. The V call is TRBV29-1, the J call TRBJ1-1, with D possibly being TRBD1 (5 bases). Deletions cut 7 bases from V and 11 bases from J, with 17 bases between. Germline CDR1 is SQVTM and CDR2 is ANQGSEA. CDR3 length: 11 amino acids.

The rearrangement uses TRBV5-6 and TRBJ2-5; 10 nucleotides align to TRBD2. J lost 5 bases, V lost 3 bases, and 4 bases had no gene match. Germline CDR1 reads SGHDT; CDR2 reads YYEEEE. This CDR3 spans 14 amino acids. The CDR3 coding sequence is TGTGCCAGCAGCTCGCCTAGCGGGGGTGAGACCCAGTACTTC. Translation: CASSSPSGGETQYF.

The CDR3 loop is CASSLMGQGKETQYF. In nucleotides, the CDR3 is TGCGCCAGCAGCTTGATGGGACAGGGGAAAGAGACCCAGTACTTC. V usage is TRBV5-1 and J usage is TRBJ2-5, with 10 bases lining up with TRBD1. Germline loops: CDR1 SGHRS, CDR2 YFSETQ. Trimming cost V 1 base and J 3 bases; bases outside gene matches: 3. This CDR3 contains 15 residues.

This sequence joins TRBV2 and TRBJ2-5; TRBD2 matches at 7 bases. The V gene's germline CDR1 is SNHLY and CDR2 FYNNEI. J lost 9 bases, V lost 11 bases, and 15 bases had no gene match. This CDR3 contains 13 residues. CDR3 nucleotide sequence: TGTGCCTCAGGAGGGGAGCGGGGAAGGGCCCAGTACTTC. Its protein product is CASGGERGRAQYF.

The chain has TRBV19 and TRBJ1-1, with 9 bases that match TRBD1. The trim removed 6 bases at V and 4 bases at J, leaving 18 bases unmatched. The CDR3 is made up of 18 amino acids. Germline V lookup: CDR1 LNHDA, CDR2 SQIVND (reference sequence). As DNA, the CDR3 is TGTGCCAGTAGCCTCGATGCGGGTAACAGGGGGCTGGGCACTGAAGCTTTCTTT. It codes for CASSLDAGNRGLGTEAFF.